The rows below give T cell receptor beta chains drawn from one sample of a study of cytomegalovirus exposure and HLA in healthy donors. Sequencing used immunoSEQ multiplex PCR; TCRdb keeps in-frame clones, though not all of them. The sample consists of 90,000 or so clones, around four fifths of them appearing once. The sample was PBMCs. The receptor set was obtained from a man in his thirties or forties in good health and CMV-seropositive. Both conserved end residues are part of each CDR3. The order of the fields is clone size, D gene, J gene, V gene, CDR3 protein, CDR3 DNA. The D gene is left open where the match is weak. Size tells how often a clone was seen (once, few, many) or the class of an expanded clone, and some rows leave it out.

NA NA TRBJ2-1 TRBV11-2 CASRNSAYNEQFF TGTGCCAGCAGAAATAGCGCCTACAATGAGCAGTTCTTC
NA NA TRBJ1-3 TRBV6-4 CASSEAASGNTIYF TGTGCCAGCAGTGAGGCTGCCTCTGGAAACACCATATATTTT
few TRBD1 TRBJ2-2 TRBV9 CASSPRQGNTGELFF TGTGCCAGCAGCCCTAGACAGGGGAACACCGGGGAGCTGTTTTTT
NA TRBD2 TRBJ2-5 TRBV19 CASSPLAGSETQYF TGTGCCAGTAGTCCCCTAGCGGGATCAGAGACCCAGTACTTC
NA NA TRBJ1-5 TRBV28 CASHPRQVGQPQHF TGTGCCAGCCATCCTCGACAGGTCGGTCAGCCCCAGCATTTT
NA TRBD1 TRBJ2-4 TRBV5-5 CASSPTNRDRVTKNIQYF TGTGCCAGCAGCCCCACGAACAGGGACAGGGTGACCAAAAACATTCAGTACTTC
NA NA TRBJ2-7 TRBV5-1 CASSLDTHYEQYF TGCGCCAGCAGCTTAGACACCCACTACGAGCAGTACTTC
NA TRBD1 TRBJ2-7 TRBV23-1 CASSPGTGVDEQYF TGCGCCAGCAGTCCAGGGACAGGGGTTGACGAGCAGTACTTC
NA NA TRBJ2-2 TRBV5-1 CASSWDMNTGELFF TGCGCCAGCAGCTGGGACATGAACACCGGGGAGCTGTTTTTT
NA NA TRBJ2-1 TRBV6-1 CASSEGVRLSSYNEQFF TGTGCCAGCAGTGAAGGGGTTCGACTCTCCTCCTACAATGAGCAGTTCTTC
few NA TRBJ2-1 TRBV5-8 CASTAGAYNEQFF TGTGCCAGCACAGCGGGCGCATACAATGAGCAGTTCTTC
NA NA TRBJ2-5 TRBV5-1 CASSLYIKETQYF TGCGCCAGCAGCTTATACATAAAGGAGACCCAGTACTTC
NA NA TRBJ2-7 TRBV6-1 CASSEIQGFREQYF TGTGCCAGCAGTGAGATTCAGGGATTCCGCGAGCAGTACTTC
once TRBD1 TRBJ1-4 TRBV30 CAWSRPGQGGEKLFF TGTGCCTGGAGTCGTCCGGGACAGGGTGGCGAAAAACTGTTTTTT
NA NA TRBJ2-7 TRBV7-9 CSSSITSTEQYF TGTTCCAGCAGCATAACCTCGACTGAGCAGTACTTC
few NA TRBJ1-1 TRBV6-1 CASRGASGTEAFF TGTGCCAGCAGGGGGGCCTCAGGAACTGAAGCTTTCTTT
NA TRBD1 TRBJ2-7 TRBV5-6 CASSLSGTAFYEQYF TGTGCCAGCAGCTTGTCCGGGACAGCTTTTTACGAGCAGTACTTC
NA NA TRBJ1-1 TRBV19 CASSMGQGWNTEAFF TGTGCCAGTAGTATGGGGCAGGGGTGGAACACTGAAGCTTTCTTT
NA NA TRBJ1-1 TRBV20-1 CSAWRDTEAFF TGCAGTGCTTGGAGAGATACTGAAGCTTTCTTT
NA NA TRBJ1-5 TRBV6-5 CASSHQDNQPQHF TGTGCCAGCAGTCACCAGGACAATCAGCCCCAGCATTTT
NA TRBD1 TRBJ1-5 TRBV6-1 CASTSTGANQPQHF TGTGCCAGCACGTCGACAGGGGCTAATCAGCCCCAGCATTTT
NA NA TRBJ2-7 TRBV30 CAWSVLGSEYF TGTGCCTGGAGTGTACTGGGGAGTGAGTACTTC
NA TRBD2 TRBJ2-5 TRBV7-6 CASSSTSGFQETQYF TGTGCCAGCAGCTCAACTAGCGGATTCCAAGAGACCCAGTACTTC
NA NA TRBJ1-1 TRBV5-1 CASSLSWGRGGTEAFF TGCGCCAGCAGCTTGTCCTGGGGAAGAGGGGGCACTGAAGCTTTCTTT
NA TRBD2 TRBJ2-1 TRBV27 CACGLAGIDNEQFF TGTGCCTGCGGACTAGCGGGAATAGACAATGAGCAGTTCTTC
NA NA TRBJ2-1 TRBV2 CASSEGVYNEQFF TGTGCCAGCAGTGAAGGAGTCTACAATGAGCAGTTCTTC
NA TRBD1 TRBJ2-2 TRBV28 CASRVPRPGQGRGGELFF TGTGCCAGCAGGGTCCCACGTCCGGGACAGGGTCGTGGCGGGGAGCTGTTTTTT
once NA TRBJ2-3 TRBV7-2 CASSLGQSTDTQYF TGTGCCAGCAGCTTGGGACAAAGCACAGATACGCAGTATTTT
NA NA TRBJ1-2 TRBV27 CASSLIGTGTPNYGYTF TGTGCCAGCAGTCTAATAGGAACCGGGACACCTAACTATGGCTACACCTTC
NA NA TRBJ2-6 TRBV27 CASSLAPPGTGANVLTF TGTGCCAGCAGTCTAGCGCCCCCGGGAACTGGGGCCAACGTCCTGACTTTC
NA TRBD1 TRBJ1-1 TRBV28 CASSLWAGQGNTEAFF TGTGCCAGCAGTTTATGGGCTGGACAGGGGAACACTGAAGCTTTCTTT
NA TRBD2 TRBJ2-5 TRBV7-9 CASSSQGSSGRYQETQYF TGTGCCAGCAGCTCCCAAGGGTCTAGCGGGAGGTACCAAGAGACCCAGTACTTC
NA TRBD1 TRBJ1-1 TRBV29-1 CSVARQGNTEAFF TGCAGCGTGGCCAGACAGGGGAACACTGAAGCTTTCTTT
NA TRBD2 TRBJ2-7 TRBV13 CASGGRTSGRAHEQYF TGTGCCAGCGGCGGAAGGACTAGCGGGAGGGCCCACGAGCAGTACTTC
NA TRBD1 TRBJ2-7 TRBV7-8 CASSSSPAGTGRYEQYF TGTGCCAGCAGCTCAAGCCCAGCGGGGACAGGGCGCTACGAGCAGTACTTC
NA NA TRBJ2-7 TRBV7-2 CASSESSYEQYF TGTGCCAGCAGCGAGAGCTCCTACGAGCAGTACTTC
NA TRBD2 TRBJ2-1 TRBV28 CATGLAGGLGDEQFF TGTGCCACCGGACTAGCGGGAGGCCTTGGAGATGAGCAGTTCTTC
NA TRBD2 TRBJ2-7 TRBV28 CASSPLGAGLAEYEQYF TGTGCCAGCAGTCCTTTGGGGGCGGGACTAGCGGAATACGAGCAGTACTTC
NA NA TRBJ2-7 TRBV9 CASSVEDSTYEQYF TGTGCCAGCAGCGTAGAGGACTCTACCTACGAGCAGTACTTC
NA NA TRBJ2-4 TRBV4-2 CASSQDGAGKNIQYF TGTGCCAGCAGCCAAGATGGTGCGGGCAAAAACATTCAGTACTTC
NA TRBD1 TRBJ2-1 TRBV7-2 CASNPDRGINEQFF TGTGCCAGCAACCCGGACAGGGGAATAAATGAGCAGTTCTTC